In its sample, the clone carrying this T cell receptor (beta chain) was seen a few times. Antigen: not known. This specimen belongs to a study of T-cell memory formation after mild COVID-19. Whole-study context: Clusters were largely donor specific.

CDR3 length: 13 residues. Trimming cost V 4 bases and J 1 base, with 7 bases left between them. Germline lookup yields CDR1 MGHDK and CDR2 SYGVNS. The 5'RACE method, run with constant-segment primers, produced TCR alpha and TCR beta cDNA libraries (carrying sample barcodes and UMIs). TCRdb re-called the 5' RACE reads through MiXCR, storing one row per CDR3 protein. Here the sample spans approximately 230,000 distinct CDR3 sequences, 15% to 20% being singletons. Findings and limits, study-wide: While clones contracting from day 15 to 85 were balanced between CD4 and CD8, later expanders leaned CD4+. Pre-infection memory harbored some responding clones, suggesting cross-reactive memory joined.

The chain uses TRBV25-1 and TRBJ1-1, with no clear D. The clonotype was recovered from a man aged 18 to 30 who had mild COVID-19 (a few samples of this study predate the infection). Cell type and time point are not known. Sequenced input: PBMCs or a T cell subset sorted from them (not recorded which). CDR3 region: CASSVTANTEAFF. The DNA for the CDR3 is TGTGCCAGCAGTGTAACGGCGAACACTGAAGCTTTCTTT.